What follows describes a single T cell receptor beta chain. MiXCR was run by TCRdb on the 5' RACE reads, yielding one entry per CDR3 protein. The sample holds some 200,000 distinct CDR3 sequences, roughly 23% seen once. Germline V gene lookup returns CDR1 MNHEY and CDR2 SMNVEV (reference sequence). The CDR3 is made up of 17 amino acids. After removal of 7 bases from V and 4 bases from J, the junction contained 10 bases not matched to a gene. This record belongs to a study of T-cell memory formation after mild COVID-19. This clonotype originated in an adult woman who had mild COVID-19 (a few samples of this study predate the infection). Cell type and time point are not known. This chain links TRBV27 with TRBJ2-3; 14 bases line up with TRBD2. The sequenced material came from PBMCs or a T cell subset sorted from them (not recorded which). The CDR3 spells CASTGTSGRSFPDTQYF. CDR3 bases: TGTGCCAGCACAGGGACTAGCGGGAGAAGCTTCCCAGATACGCAGTATTTT.